The clone carrying this T cell receptor beta chain has only a few counts. Its specificity is unknown. This specimen comes from a study of T cells in Graves' hyperthyroidism and ophthalmopathy. About the study: Upon initial diagnosis and before any treatment, peripheral blood was collected.

CDR3 length: 16 amino acids. Germline V CDR1 and CDR2: SGHNT, YYREEE (reference sequence). The trim removed 2 bases at V and 5 bases at J, leaving 7 bases unmatched. Disease lasting under 3 months, a NOSPECS grade of at least 4, and a Clinical Activity Score of at least 3 were features of the ophthalmopathy patients. Around 10 ml of fresh peripheral blood supplied the PBMCs. Study outcomes and limitations: The model predicted ophthalmopathy a median around 6 months before onset.

Using RNA transcripts as the source, TCR beta CDR3 regions were amplified. Researchers ran a first-round RT-PCR on the TCR CDR3 using the HTBI primer set. TCRdb called the multiplex PCR reads again in MiXCR, with one record for every CDR3 protein. The sample holds 500,000 or so distinct CDR3 sequences, 17% seen once. The V gene is TRBV5-4, the J gene TRBJ2-3; 11 nucleotides match TRBD2. This receptor was obtained from a woman between 18 and 29 years old with Graves' ophthalmopathy. Sequencing was performed on blood. The CDR3: CASSLPTSGGLDTQYF. CDR3 in DNA: TGTGCCAGCAGCTTACCTACTAGCGGGGGACTAGATACGCAGTATTTT. The full variable domain, completed using reference TRBV5-4 and TRBJ2-3, is ETGVTQSPTHLIKTRGQQVTLRCSSQSGHNTVSWYQQALGQGPQFIFQYYREEENGRGNFPPRFSGLQFPNYSSELNVNALELDDSALYLCASSLPTSGGLDTQYFGPGTRLTVL.